One and the same sample provided the 23 T cell receptor beta chains below, sequenced in a study of shared T cell receptors in the human thymus. Produced via immunoSEQ multiplex PCR; TCRdb's table is partial and in-frame only. The sample records tens of thousands of clones, over 90% being singletons. The sequencing sample was made of thymocytes. The receptors were gathered from a human donor.

The gene calls are TRBV5-6 and TRBJ1-2, with 7 bases matching TRBD1. The ends lost 6 bases at V and 3 bases at J; junction bases unmatched: 8. Germline lookup yields CDR1 SGHDT and CDR2 YYEEEE. The CDR3 is made up of 14 amino acids. In nucleotides, the CDR3 is TGTGCCAGCAACCGGACAGGATTTGACTATGGCTACACCTTC. Encoded protein: CASNRTGFDYGYTF. Looking up the rest from reference TRBV5-6 and TRBJ1-2 gives the full variable domain: DAGVTQSPTHLIKTRGQQVTLRCSPKSGHDTVSWYQQALGQGPQFIFQYYEEEERQRGNFPDRFSGHQFPNYSSELNVNALLLGDSALYLCASNRTGFDYGYTFGSGTRLTVV.

The gene calls are TRBV18 and TRBJ1-5; D gene ambiguous. Trimming pared 3 bases from V and 0 bases from J, leaving 9 bases between. The germline CDR1 and CDR2 sequences are KGHSH and LQKENI. This CDR3 comprises 15 residues. CDR3 bases: TGTGCCAGCTCACCCGCAACTAATAGCAATCAGCCCCAGCATTTT. Translation: CASSPATNSNQPQHF.

The chain carries TRBV29-1 and TRBJ2-1; TRBD2 matches 13 bases. With V trimmed by 2 bases and J by 6 bases, 13 bases remained unmatched. Germline V gene sequence: CDR1 SQVTM, CDR2 ANQGSEA. The CDR3 consists of 18 residues. The CDR3: CSVEITSGGEIGVNEQFF. For the CDR3, the DNA is TGCAGCGTTGAAATAACTAGCGGGGGGGAAATAGGAGTCAATGAGCAGTTCTTC.

The chain uses TRBV5-1 and TRBJ1-4, with D unclear. The CDR3 loop spans 15 amino acids. Looked up from germline, CDR1 is SGHRS and CDR2 is YFSETQ. V dropped 2 bases and J dropped 4 bases, with 12 bases sitting between them. The DNA of the CDR3 is TGCGCCAGCAGCTTCTCAGGTCACTGTAATGAAAAACTGTTTTTT. Amino acid sequence: CASSFSGHCNEKLFF.

This chain links TRBV27 with TRBJ1-6; possibly TRBD1 for D (5 bases). Trimming took off 6 bases at V and 10 bases at J, with 19 bases between the two ends. Germline loops: CDR1 MNHEY, CDR2 SMNVEV (reference sequence). The CDR3 is made up of 15 amino acids. The CDR3 region is CASSPPGARGSPLHF. The CDR3 DNA reads as TGTGCCAGCAGCCCCCCCGGGGCCAGAGGATCACCCCTCCACTTT.

The V and J genes are TRBV4-1 and TRBJ1-2, with no clear D. V lost 1 base to trimming and J lost 2 bases, with 26 bases between them. Germline V gives CDR1 MGHRA, CDR2 YSYEKL. There are 20 residues in the CDR3. CDR3 DNA sequence: TGCGCCAGCAGCCAAGTTCCCCGGCGTAGGGATATAGGGTTAAACTATGGCTACACCTTC. Amino acids: CASSQVPRRRDIGLNYGYTF.

CDR3 protein: CASSIRYTSTGGAFRGRDTQYF. CDR3 bases: TGTGCCAGCAGTATTCGTTACACCTCGACAGGGGGCGCGTTCCGGGGGAGAGATACGCAGTATTTT. This chain connects TRBV28 to TRBJ2-3; 10 positions match TRBD1. Trimming cost V 5 bases and J 5 bases; bases outside gene matches: 28. Germline V gives CDR1 MDHEN, CDR2 SYDVKM. This CDR3 contains 22 residues.

This clone appeared a single time. V gene TRBV18 combines with J gene TRBJ1-5; D is uncertain. Per germline, CDR1 KGHSH and CDR2 LQKENI. This CDR3 has 12 residues. V lost 4 bases and J lost 5, with 6 bases in between. CDR3 nucleotides: TGTGCCAGCTCACGAGGGTATCAGCCCCAGCATTTT. Translation gives CASSRGYQPQHF.

With respect to this clone: One end of the junction is discordant with germline, which a read error may explain. The CDR3 nucleotides are TGTGCCAGCTCACCACCCCAGCGGGGGAGCCAAAAGACCCAGTACTTC. It is translated as CASSPPQRGSQKTQYF. The chain combines TRBV18 with TRBJ2-5; 8 nucleotides align to TRBD2. The CDR3 sequence is 16 residues long. The germline CDR1 and CDR2 sequences are KGHSH and LQKENI. Filled out from reference TRBV18 and TRBJ2-5, the complete variable domain reads NAGVMQNPRHLVRRRGQEARLRCSPMKGHSHVYWYRQLPEEGLKFMVYLQKENIIDESGMPKERFSAEFPKEGPSILRIQQVVRGDSAAYFCASSPPQRGSQKTQYFGPGTRLLVL.

This chain links TRBV2 with TRBJ2-5; a possible D gene is TRBD1 (6 bases). V was shortened by 0 bases and J by 1 base, with 27 bases between the two germline ends. Germline-derived CDR1 and CDR2 are SNHLY and FYNNEI. The CDR3 is 21 amino acids. Here the CDR3 reads CASSEAWSRSTGFVTQETQYF. As DNA, the CDR3 is TGTGCCAGCAGTGAAGCCTGGTCTCGTTCTACAGGGTTTGTTACCCAAGAGACCCAGTACTTC.

CDR3 in DNA: TGTGCCACCGAGGACAGATCCTACGAGCAGTACTTC. Its protein product is CATEDRSYEQYF. The V call is TRBV19, the J call TRBJ2-7, with TRBD1 as a possible D gene (6 bases). The CDR3 has 12 residues. Germline CDR1 reads LNHDA; CDR2 reads SQIVND (reference sequence). V shed 10 bases and J shed 1 base, with 11 bases lying between them.

This chain uses TRBV7-6 with TRBJ1-1, with D unresolved. There are 16 residues in the CDR3. Germline V gene data show CDR1 as SGHVS and CDR2 as FNYEAQ. The V and J ends lost 5 bases and 1 base respectively, with 17 bases between them. CDR3 amino acids: CASSPRHPSRNTEAFF. Here the CDR3 DNA reads TGTGCCAGCAGCCCCAGACACCCTTCGAGGAACACTGAAGCTTTCTTT. The full variable domain, in which reference TRBV7-6 and TRBJ1-1 provide the parts outside the CDR3, is GAGVSQSPRYKVTKRGQDVALRCDPISGHVSLYWYRQALGQGPEFLTYFNYEAQQDKSGLPNDRFSAERPEGSISTLTIQRTEQRDSAMYRCASSPRHPSRNTEAFFGQGTRLTVV.

CDR3 coding DNA: TGTGCCAGCACCCCCAGACGGCAGAATAATCAGCCCCAGCATTTT. It codes for CASTPRRQNNQPQHF. The chain recombines TRBV6-1 with TRBJ1-5, with unresolved D. This CDR3 is 15 amino acids long. Germline CDR1 MNHNS, CDR2 SASEGT. The V and J ends lost 7 bases and 4 bases respectively, with 17 bases between them.

This clone was picked up one time. The chain recombines TRBV14 with TRBJ1-4; 10 bases are shared with TRBD1. Losses at the gene ends were 0 bases for V and 8 bases for J; bases not matched to a gene: 21. The CDR3 is 21 amino acids. The germline gives CDR1 SGHDN, CDR2 FVKESK. The CDR3 loop is CASSQDPLGRQGARVGEKLFF. As DNA, the CDR3 is TGTGCCAGCAGCCAAGACCCACTAGGGAGACAGGGGGCGAGGGTTGGAGAAAAACTGTTTTTT.

The chain links TRBV27 to TRBJ1-1; the D is unclear. The CDR3 runs 11 residues. Per the germline V gene, CDR1 is MNHEY and CDR2 is SMNVEV (reference sequence). The V end was cut by 9 bases, the J end by 5 bases, with 10 bases between. CDR3 sequence (DNA): TGTGCCAGTCTGTCCCATACTGAAGCTTTCTTT. This gives the protein CASLSHTEAFF.

The V call is TRBV11-2, the J call TRBJ2-7, with D perhaps assigned TRBD1 or TRBD2 (5 bases each). Germline V CDR1 and CDR2: SGHAT, FQNNGV. The CDR3 runs 13 residues. V was clipped by 5 bases and J by 4 bases, with 12 bases between them. The CDR3 region has the DNA TGTGCCAGCAGCCCCGGGGACGTGTACGAGCAGTACTTC. It encodes CASSPGDVYEQYF.

The chain uses TRBV19 and TRBJ2-5, with unresolved D. The J call may be incorrect, as the DNA end agrees better with TRBJ2-7. The CDR3 sequence is 14 residues long. Looked up from germline, CDR1 is LNHDA and CDR2 is SQIVND (reference sequence). The CDR3 nucleotides are TGTGCCAGTAGTATAGCCACTACCTCCTACGAGCAGTACTTC. It encodes CASSIATTSYEQYF.

This sequence joins TRBV4-3 and TRBJ2-2, with TRBD2 matching over 7 bases. The CDR3 runs to 14 residues. The germline CDR1 and CDR2 sequences are LGHNA and YSLEER. V lost 7 bases to trimming and J lost 1 base; unmatched junction nucleotides: 3. CDR3 DNA: TGCGCCAGCAAAGCGGGGAAGAACACCGGGGAGCTGTTTTTT. Translating it yields CASKAGKNTGELFF.

This chain uses TRBV5-4 with TRBJ2-7; 9 bases line up with TRBD1. This CDR3 is 16 amino acids long. V trimming: 4 bases; J trimming: 3 bases; junction bases outside the gene matches: 11. CDR1 and CDR2 (germline): SGHNT, YYREEE (reference sequence). CDR3 protein: CASSPPPGQGFYEQYF. The DNA of the CDR3 is TGTGCCAGCAGCCCACCCCCGGGACAGGGCTTCTACGAGCAGTACTTC.

The chain employs TRBV15 and TRBJ2-5; 8 bases are shared with TRBD2. V was pared by 5 bases and J by 4 bases, with 12 bases of the junction left unmatched. CDR3 length: 16 amino acids. Looked up from germline, CDR1 is LNHNV and CDR2 is YYDKDF (reference sequence). The CDR3 DNA is TGTGCCACCAGCGGACAGCCTAGCGGGTGGATAGAGACCCAGTACTTC. Translation: CATSGQPSGWIETQYF.

This clone was recorded only once. V and J are TRBV5-1 and TRBJ1-6; 8 nucleotides align to TRBD1. The CDR3 has 18 amino acids. V was clipped by 1 base and J by 10 bases; unmatched bases: 16. Germline V gene sequence: CDR1 SGHRS, CDR2 YFSETQ. The CDR3, as DNA: TGCGCCAGCAGCTTGTCGAGTAGTCCGGACAGGGTGAGATCACCCCTCCACTTT. This sequence encodes CASSLSSSPDRVRSPLHF.

The V call is TRBV5-4, the J call TRBJ1-2, with D uncertain. The CDR3 is 13 amino acids. V shed 0 bases and J shed 5 bases, with 8 bases lying between them. Germline V gene sequence: CDR1 SGHNT, CDR2 YYREEE (reference sequence). The CDR3 bases are TGTGCCAGCAGCTTGGGTGGGGAGTATGGCTACACCTTC. Protein: CASSLGGEYGYTF.

This rearrangement joins TRBV14 to TRBJ2-5; D ambiguous. The ends were cut back, 1 base at V and 2 bases at J, with 5 bases in the middle. CDR1 and CDR2 (germline): SGHDN, FVKESK. This CDR3 region has 13 residues. CDR3 coding DNA: TGTGCCAGCAGCCAAGCTCAGCAAGAGACCCAGTACTTC. This encodes CASSQAQQETQYF.